The 10 T cell receptor beta chains presented below share a single source sample, sequenced in a study of beta chain features in type 1 diabetes (dated by TCRdb to between 2017 and 2018). What the work shows at the level of the full study, not this receptor alone: Type 1 diabetes patients showed a moderate but significant shortening of TCRB CDR3 length in all four CD4+ subsets.

These receptors have no identified antigens. The library was made by the immunoSEQ multiplex PCR assay. All of the isolated RNA was reverse transcribed with the High Capacity cDNA Reverse Transcription Kit, so expressed TCRB transcripts were sequenced. TCRdb limited this immuneACCESS table to in-frame rearrangements with V and J called. A share of clones is missing; checked studies link under half to unresolved V genes, and the rest is unexplained. This sample has about 650,000 clones in its table, and about an eighth of those were observed once. The biggest ten clones account for 0.095% to 0.15% of the sample. Sequenced sample: naive CD4+ T cells from blood. The cell subset or site label for this specimen denotes: true naive CD4+ T cells. The receptors shown here come from a man under 40 with type 1 diabetes.

This clone was seen a few times. This rearrangement joins TRBV28 to TRBJ2-1; unclear D gene. Germline V gene sequence: CDR1 MDHEN, CDR2 SYDVKM. V was shortened by 0 bases and J by 0 bases, with 9 bases between the two germline ends. The CDR3 has 16 amino acids. The CDR3 coding sequence is TGTGCCAGCAGTTTATGGCCCGCGAGCTCCTACAATGAGCAGTTCTTC. It is translated as CASSLWPASSYNEQFF.

V gene TRBV2 combines with J gene TRBJ2-6; D is uncertain. V lost 1 base and J lost 3, with 10 bases in between. The CDR3 runs to 16 residues. Germline V lookup: CDR1 SNHLY, CDR2 FYNNEI. CDR3 sequence: CASSEGRAGGANVLTF. The CDR3 nucleotides read TGTGCCAGCAGTGAAGGCCGGGCTGGTGGGGCCAACGTCCTGACTTTC.

This clone was seen more than once but under ten times. The rearrangement links TRBV7-2 to TRBJ2-3; possibly TRBD2 for D (6 bases). The V and J ends lost 5 bases and 2 bases respectively, with 17 bases between them. Germline-derived CDR1 and CDR2 are SGHTA and FQGNSA. The length of the CDR3 is 16 residues. CDR3 in DNA: TGTGCCAGCAGCCACGATTCGGGGGAGGTCACAGATACGCAGTATTTT. Amino acid sequence: CASSHDSGEVTDTQYF.

With respect to this clone: Other nucleotide sequences from this sample produce the same CDR3. The CDR3 coding sequence is TGTGCCAGCAGCTTAGTTAGCCCCAGCTACGAGCAGTACTTC. It codes for CASSLVSPSYEQYF. The rearrangement links TRBV7-2 to TRBJ2-7; no definite D call. Trimming pared 1 base from V and 3 bases from J, leaving 10 bases between. This CDR3 spans 14 amino acids. CDR1 SGHTA and CDR2 FQGNSA come from the germline V gene.

This clone has a handful of counts. CDR3 in amino acids: CASSLGQGWEKLFF. Here the CDR3 DNA reads TGTGCCAGCAGCCTCGGACAGGGTTGGGAAAAACTGTTTTTT. This chain joins TRBV9 and TRBJ1-4; 8 nucleotides match TRBD1. Germline CDR1 and CDR2: SGDLS and YYNGEE. The CDR3 has 14 residues. J lost 8 bases, V lost 4 bases, and 7 bases had no gene match.

This clone showed up just a few times. The chain links TRBV6-5 to TRBJ2-3, with D maybe TRBD2 (7 bases). The CDR3 loop spans 14 amino acids. CDR1 is MNHEY, CDR2 SVGAGI, per germline. V was pared by 4 bases and J by 3 bases, with 11 bases between. The CDR3: CASSSGGRTDTQYF. CDR3 DNA: TGTGCCAGCAGTTCGGGGGGCAGAACAGATACGCAGTATTTT.

A few counts support this clone. J is TRBJ2-1 and V is TRBV7-2; 10 nucleotides agree with TRBD1. The CDR3 runs to 14 residues. J lost 4 bases, V lost 8 bases, and 5 bases had no gene match. Germline assignment: CDR1 SGHTA and CDR2 FQGNSA. CDR3 protein: CASGRQGAYNEQFF. CDR3 nucleotide sequence: TGTGCCAGCGGCAGACAGGGGGCTTACAATGAGCAGTTCTTC. The variable domain in full, completed from reference TRBV7-2 and TRBJ2-1, reads GAGVSQSPSNKVTEKGKDVELRCDPISGHTALYWYRQSLGQGLEFLIYFQGNSAPDKSGLPSDRFSAERTGGSVSTLTIQRTQQEDSAVYLCASGRQGAYNEQFFGPGTRLTVL.

Worth noting for this clone: The sample contains more than one DNA sequence encoding this CDR3. The gene calls are TRBV7-2 and TRBJ2-5; unclear D gene. Germline CDR1 is SGHTA and CDR2 is FQGNSA. This CDR3 contains 14 residues. Trimming removed 1 base from V and 2 bases from J, with 8 bases in between. The CDR3: CASSLGWGQETQYF. In DNA, the CDR3 is TGTGCCAGCAGCTTAGGCTGGGGTCAAGAGACCCAGTACTTC. Drawing the rest from reference TRBV7-2 and TRBJ2-5, the complete variable domain is GAGVSQSPSNKVTEKGKDVELRCDPISGHTALYWYRQSLGQGLEFLIYFQGNSAPDKSGLPSDRFSAERTGGSVSTLTIQRTQQEDSAVYLCASSLGWGQETQYFGPGTRLLVL.

This chain connects TRBV6-1 to TRBJ2-5; TRBD2 aligns across 11 bases. Trimming removed 7 bases from V and 0 bases from J; junction bases left unmatched: 4. Germline CDR1 reads MNHNS; CDR2 reads SASEGT. CDR3 length: 15 amino acids. The CDR3 region is CASTATSGNQETQYF. Here the CDR3 DNA reads TGTGCCAGCACCGCGACTAGCGGGAACCAAGAGACCCAGTACTTC.

This clone has only a few counts. The chain combines TRBV5-1 with TRBJ2-7, with a weak D call TRBD1 (6 bases). The CDR3 length is 14 residues. V was clipped by 1 base and J by 3 bases, with 11 bases between them. CDR1 is SGHRS and CDR2 is YFSETQ in the germline V gene. The CDR3 DNA reads as TGCGCCAGCAGCTTGACAGGGTTAAACTACGAGCAGTACTTC. This encodes CASSLTGLNYEQYF.